The 27 T cell receptor beta chains listed next were all sequenced from one sample in a study of T-cell memory formation after mild COVID-19 (dated by TCRdb to the early 2020s). Library construction relied on 5' RACE. The listed sequencing device is Illumina NovaSeq 6000. The raw public data were reprocessed by TCRdb itself: fastp quality trimming at Q25, MiXCR clonotype calling, in-frame beta chains only. Rows are unified per CDR3 protein, each entry keeping the most common DNA and genes. The table for this sample lists 550,000 to 600,000 distinct CDR3 sequences; roughly 20% of them were counted only once. The ten largest make up approximately 8% of the sample. The sample consisted of PBMCs or a T cell subset sorted from them (not recorded which). These receptors were obtained from an adult woman who had mild COVID-19 (a few samples of this study predate the infection). The sample titles of this study are shuffled in the database, so cell type and time point are left out; the donor was told from shared clones.

A few counts support this clonotype. The chain is built from TRBV5-1 and TRBJ2-2; 9 positions agree with TRBD1. The J segment lost 3 bases and the V segment lost 2 bases, leaving 11 bases of the junction unmatched. CDR3 length: 18 amino acids. In germline, CDR1 is SGHRS, CDR2 YFSETQ. The CDR3 sequence: CASSFPTDRGKDTGELFF. The CDR3 DNA reads TGCGCCAGCAGCTTCCCAACGGACAGGGGCAAGGACACCGGGGAGCTGTTTTTT.

V is TRBV18 and J is TRBJ1-2; a weak D match, TRBD1 (6 bases). V gave up 2 bases and J gave up 8 bases, with 12 bases separating them. Per germline, CDR1 KGHSH and CDR2 LQKENI. CDR3 size: 13 residues. CDR3 nucleotide sequence: TGTGCCAGCTCACCATCCAGGGGAGACGGCTACACCTTC. It codes for CASSPSRGDGYTF.

The J gene is TRBJ1-1, the V gene TRBV5-6, with no clear D. The ends were cut back, 4 bases at V and 1 base at J, with 11 bases in the middle. Per the germline V gene, CDR1 is SGHDT and CDR2 is YYEEEE. The CDR3 spans 14 residues. CDR3: CASSRVRSNTEAFF. In nucleotides, the CDR3 is TGTGCCAGCAGCCGGGTACGATCGAACACTGAAGCTTTCTTT.

The chain employs TRBV18 and TRBJ1-5, with D tentatively TRBD1 (5 bases). This CDR3 is 14 amino acids long. The germline V gene encodes CDR1 KGHSH and CDR2 LQKENI. The V gene lost 8 bases and the J gene lost 2 bases, with 13 bases spanning the gap. The CDR3 DNA follows: TGTGCCAGCGAGACGGGGGATGGCAATCAGCCCCAGCATTTT. This encodes CASETGDGNQPQHF.

This rearrangement joins TRBV4-1 to TRBJ2-3; perhaps TRBD1 as D (6 bases). V was pared by 2 bases and J by 4 bases, with 10 bases between. This CDR3 comprises 14 residues. CDR1 and CDR2 from the germline V gene are MGHRA and YSYEKL. CDR3 residues: CASSQSGGADTQYF. Here the CDR3 DNA reads TGCGCCAGCAGCCAAAGTGGGGGCGCAGATACGCAGTATTTT.

This clonotype was picked up a small number of times. The junction and the germline gene differ at one end; a read error may be behind it. This sequence joins TRBV7-7 and TRBJ2-5; D may be TRBD1 or TRBD2 (5 bases each). Germline V gene data show CDR1 as SSHAT and CDR2 as FNYEAQ (reference sequence). This CDR3 has 13 amino acids. The chain's CDR3 is CASSRDGQETQYF. The CDR3 DNA reads TGTGCTAGCAGCCGGGACGGCCAAGAGACCCAGTACTTC.

CDR3 loop: CASSLVAGTTGYTF. The CDR3 DNA sequence: TGTGCCAGCAGCTTAGTCGCAGGGACGACGGGCTACACCTTC. The chain employs TRBV7-2 and TRBJ1-2; TRBD1 might be the D (5 bases). This CDR3 is 14 amino acids long. The V and J ends lost 1 base and 8 bases respectively, with 14 bases between them. Per germline, CDR1 SGHTA and CDR2 FQGNSA.

This clonotype was observed a handful of times. This chain links TRBV20-1 with TRBJ2-5, with a tentative D call TRBD1 (6 bases). Trimming took off 0 bases at V and 4 bases at J, with 12 bases between the two ends. Germline CDR1 is DFQATT and CDR2 is SNEGSKA (reference sequence). CDR3 length equals 14 residues. The CDR3 DNA reads as TGCAGTGCTAGAGATGGGGGCCCGAGAGAGACCCAGTACTTC. It codes for CSARDGGPRETQYF.

This clonotype has only a few counts. The genes are TRBV20-1 and TRBJ1-4; tentative D call: TRBD1 (6 bases). The CDR3 has 12 amino acids. Trimming took 6 bases from V and 12 from J, leaving 17 bases between them. Looked up from germline, CDR1 is DFQATT and CDR2 is SNEGSKA (reference sequence). The CDR3 bases are TGCAGTGCCGGGGATGGGGGCACGGAACTGTTTTTT. This codes for CSAGDGGTELFF.

The genes are TRBV6-5 and TRBJ1-2; D unclear. This CDR3 spans 15 amino acids. CDR1 MNHEY and CDR2 SVGAGI come from the germline V gene. Trimming removed 0 bases at V and 2 bases at J, with 10 bases between. In DNA, the CDR3 is TGTGCCAGCAGTTACTCCGGAGGGCAGAACTATGGCTACACCTTC. It translates to CASSYSGGQNYGYTF.

Concerning this clonotype: A junction boundary mismatches the germline segment, possibly from a read error. This sequence joins TRBV5-5 and TRBJ2-3; no clear D. Germline values: CDR1 SGHKS, CDR2 YYEKEE (reference sequence). The CDR3 sequence is 15 residues long. CDR3: CDSSLEVVSTDTQYF. The CDR3, as DNA: TGTGACAGCAGCCTAGAGGTGGTTAGCACAGATACGCAGTATTTT. The full variable domain, completed using reference TRBV5-5 and TRBJ2-3, is DAGVTQSPTHLIKTRGQQVTLRCSPISGHKSVSWYQQVLGQGPQFIFQYYEKEERGRGNFPDRFSARQFPNYSSELNVNALLLGDSALYLCDSSLEVVSTDTQYFGPGTRLTVL.

The CDR3: CAIREGSTGSYEQYF. In DNA, the CDR3 is TGTGCCATCAGGGAGGGCAGTACGGGGTCCTACGAGCAGTACTTC. This chain connects TRBV10-3 to TRBJ2-7; maybe TRBD2 (6 bases). V shed 6 bases and J shed 1 base, with 16 bases lying between them. Germline CDR1 and CDR2: ENHRY and SYGVKD. The CDR3 is 15 residues long.

This chain links TRBV5-1 with TRBJ2-3; 10 bases fit TRBD1. In germline, CDR1 is SGHRS, CDR2 YFSETQ. V gave up 5 bases and J gave up 6 bases; unmatched junction bases: 9. The CDR3 contains 15 residues. CDR3 region: CASSQWTGGSDTQYF. DNA for the CDR3: TGCGCCAGCAGTCAATGGACAGGGGGTTCTGATACGCAGTATTTT.

Turning to this clonotype: At one of its ends the junction is not consistent with the germline gene, which may arise from a read error. The chain couples TRBV7-2 to TRBJ2-7, with 8 bases that match TRBD2. This CDR3 has 16 amino acids. Per germline, CDR1 SGHTA and CDR2 FQGNSA. The CDR3 DNA reads TGTGCCGGCAGCTCTCGGGGGGGCGGGAGGAGCTACGAGCAGTACTTC. This sequence encodes CAGSSRGGGRSYEQYF.

This clonotype was counted between two and nine times. The chain has TRBV7-6 and TRBJ2-3; D is perhaps TRBD1 (5 bases). CDR1 and CDR2 (germline): SGHVS, FNYEAQ. Trimming removed 2 bases from V and 5 bases from J, with 14 bases in between. The CDR3 contains 15 residues. CDR3 loop: CASSLFPGHQDTQYF. Written as DNA, the CDR3 is TGTGCCAGCAGCTTATTCCCCGGACACCAAGATACGCAGTATTTT.

The V gene is TRBV4-2, the J gene TRBJ2-1; 7 nucleotides align to TRBD2. Per the germline V gene, CDR1 is LGHNA and CDR2 is YNFKEQ. This CDR3 spans 14 amino acids. The trim removed 4 bases at V and 7 bases at J, leaving 7 bases unmatched. CDR3 nucleotide sequence: TGTGCCAGCAGCCGAATAGCGGGTTCAAATGAGCAGTTCTTC. Encoded protein: CASSRIAGSNEQFF.

The rearrangement links TRBV3-1 to TRBJ2-1; D perhaps matches TRBD2 (5 bases). This CDR3 has 15 amino acids. The V end was cut by 0 bases, the J end by 7 bases, with 13 bases between. Germline CDR1 is LGHDT and CDR2 is YNNKEL (reference sequence). DNA for the CDR3: TGTGCCAGCAGCCAAGACGTCACTAGAGGAAATGAGCAGTTCTTC. Protein: CASSQDVTRGNEQFF.

In its sample, this clonotype was seen a few times. The chain combines TRBV7-9 with TRBJ1-1, with a possible D match to TRBD1 (5 bases). The CDR3 sequence is 15 residues long. With 0 bases removed from V and 7 bases from J, the gap between germline ends came to 15 bases. Germline CDR1 and CDR2: SEHNR and FQNEAQ (reference sequence). This chain's CDR3 is CASSLALGRGGEAFF. In DNA form, the CDR3 reads TGTGCCAGCAGCTTAGCTTTGGGGCGCGGGGGTGAAGCTTTCTTT.

The gene calls are TRBV6-1 and TRBJ1-2; tentative D call: TRBD1 (6 bases). From germline, CDR1 is MNHNS and CDR2 SASEGT. CDR3 length: 13 residues. Trimming took 2 bases from V and 8 from J, leaving 12 bases between them. The CDR3 reads CASSENRDKGYTF. The CDR3 DNA reads as TGTGCCAGCAGTGAAAACAGGGATAAGGGCTACACCTTC.

The table lists this clonotype with a few counts. This rearrangement joins TRBV3-1 to TRBJ1-2, with D possibly being TRBD1 (6 bases). The CDR3 totals 14 residues. Looked up from germline, CDR1 is LGHDT and CDR2 is YNNKEL (reference sequence). V lost 6 bases and J lost 2, with 13 bases in between. The CDR3: CASRYTGNNYGYTF. Written as DNA, the CDR3 is TGTGCCAGCAGATATACAGGGAACAACTATGGCTACACCTTC.

The chain joins TRBV4-1 to TRBJ2-1; D is ambiguous. The CDR3 runs 13 residues. Germline V CDR1 and CDR2: MGHRA, YSYEKL. V lost 4 bases to trimming and J lost 10 bases, with 14 bases between them. CDR3 DNA sequence: TGCGCCAGCAGCCCCAGGAAGGGCTGGGAGCAGTTCTTC. It codes for CASSPRKGWEQFF.

This chain links TRBV20-1 with TRBJ2-7, with D perhaps assigned TRBD1 or TRBD2 (6 bases each). CDR3 length equals 14 residues. Trimming removed 6 bases at V and 0 bases at J, with 15 bases between. Germline-derived CDR1 and CDR2 are DFQATT and SNEGSKA (reference sequence). The CDR3 coding sequence is TGCAGTGCAAAAAGGGGGACTGACTCCTACGAGCAGTACTTC. This gives the protein CSAKRGTDSYEQYF.

The rearrangement links TRBV10-3 to TRBJ1-3; no clear D. V shed 3 bases and J shed 2 bases, with 14 bases lying between them. The CDR3 is 16 residues long. Germline assignment: CDR1 ENHRY and CDR2 SYGVKD. The DNA for the CDR3 is TGTGCCATCAGTGAATCGGGAGGGTTGGCTGGAAACACCATATATTTT. Its translation: CAISESGGLAGNTIYF.

The rearrangement joins TRBV12-3 or TRBV12-4 to TRBJ1-5; a weak D match, TRBD1 (5 bases). Trimming removed 3 bases at V and 11 bases at J, with 11 bases between. The CDR3 contains 12 residues. The DNA for the CDR3 is TGTGCCAGCAGTTTTGACAGCGAATCCCAGCATTTT. Translation: CASSFDSESQHF.

The J gene is TRBJ2-5, the V gene TRBV25-1, with D possibly TRBD2 on 6 matching bases. Trimming cost V 4 bases and J 6 bases, with 18 bases left between them. The CDR3 is 15 amino acids. The germline V gene has CDR1 MGHDK and CDR2 SYGVNS. CDR3 amino acids: CASSGDLANPKTQYF. The CDR3 region has the DNA TGTGCCAGCAGTGGAGACCTAGCGAATCCCAAGACCCAGTACTTC.

This clonotype was observed a handful of times. The CDR3 protein is CASSFLESDTQYF. CDR3 DNA sequence: TGTGCCAGCAGTTTTCTGGAATCAGATACGCAGTATTTT. J is TRBJ2-3 and V is TRBV12-3 or TRBV12-4; D gene uncertain. Trimming pared 3 bases from V and 4 bases from J, leaving 8 bases between. The CDR3 covers 13 residues.

This clonotype appeared a few times. This chain connects TRBV27 to TRBJ2-7, with 10 bases aligning to TRBD1. Germline loops: CDR1 MNHEY, CDR2 SMNVEV (reference sequence). The CDR3 is 15 residues long. V shed 6 bases and J 5 bases; nucleotides not matched to a gene: 10. CDR3 loop: CASRETGQGLHEQYF. CDR3 in DNA: TGTGCCAGCAGAGAGACGGGACAGGGGCTTCACGAGCAGTACTTC.